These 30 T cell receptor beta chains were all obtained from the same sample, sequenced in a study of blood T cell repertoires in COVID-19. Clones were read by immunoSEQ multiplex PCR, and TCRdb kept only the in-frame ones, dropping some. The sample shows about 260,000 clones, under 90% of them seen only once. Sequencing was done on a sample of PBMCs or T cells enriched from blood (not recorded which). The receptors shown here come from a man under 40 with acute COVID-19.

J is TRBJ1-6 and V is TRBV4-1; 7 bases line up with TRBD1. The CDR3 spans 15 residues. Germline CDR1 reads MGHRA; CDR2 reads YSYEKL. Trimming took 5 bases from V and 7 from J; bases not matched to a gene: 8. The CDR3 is CASSDPGTDNSPLHF. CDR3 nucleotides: TGCGCCAGCAGCGACCCCGGGACAGACAATTCACCCCTCCACTTT.

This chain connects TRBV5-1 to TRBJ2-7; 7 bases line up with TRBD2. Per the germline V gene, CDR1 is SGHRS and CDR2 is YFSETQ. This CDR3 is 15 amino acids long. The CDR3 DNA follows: TGTGCCAGCAGCTTGGAAGGACTAGGTGAGGGCGAGCAGTACGTC. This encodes CASSLEGLGEGEQYV.

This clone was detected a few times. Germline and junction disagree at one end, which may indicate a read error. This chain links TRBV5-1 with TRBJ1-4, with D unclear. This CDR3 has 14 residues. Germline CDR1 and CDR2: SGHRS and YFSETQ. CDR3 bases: TGTGCCAGCAGCCTCCGCGGCCTCAATGAAAAACTGTTTTTT. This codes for CASSLRGLNEKLFF.

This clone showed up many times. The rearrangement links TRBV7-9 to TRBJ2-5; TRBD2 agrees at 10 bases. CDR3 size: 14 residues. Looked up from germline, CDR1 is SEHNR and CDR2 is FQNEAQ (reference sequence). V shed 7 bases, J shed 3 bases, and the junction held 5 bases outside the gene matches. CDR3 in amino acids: CASNDSGGKETQYF. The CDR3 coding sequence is TGTGCCAGCAACGATAGCGGGGGGAAAGAGACCCAGTACTTC.

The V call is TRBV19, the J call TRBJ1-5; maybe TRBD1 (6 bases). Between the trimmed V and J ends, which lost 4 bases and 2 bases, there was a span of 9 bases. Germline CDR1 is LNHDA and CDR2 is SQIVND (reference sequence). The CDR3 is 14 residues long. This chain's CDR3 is CASSRNRGNQPQHF. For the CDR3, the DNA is TGTGCCAGTAGTAGAAACAGGGGCAATCAGCCCCAGCATTTT.

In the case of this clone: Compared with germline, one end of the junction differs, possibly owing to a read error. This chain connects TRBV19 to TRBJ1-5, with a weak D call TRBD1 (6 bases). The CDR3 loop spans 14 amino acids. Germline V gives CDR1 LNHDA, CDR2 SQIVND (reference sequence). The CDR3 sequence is CASSPKPAGAPRDF. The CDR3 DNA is TGTGCCAGTAGTCCCAAACCAGCAGGGGCTCCGAGAGATTTT. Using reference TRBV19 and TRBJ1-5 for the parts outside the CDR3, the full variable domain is DGGITQSPKYLFRKEGQNVTLSCEQNLNHDAMYWYRQDPGQGLRLIYYSQIVNDFQKGDIAEGYSVSREKKESFPLTVTSAQKNPTAFYLCASSPKPAGAPRDFGDGTRLSIL.

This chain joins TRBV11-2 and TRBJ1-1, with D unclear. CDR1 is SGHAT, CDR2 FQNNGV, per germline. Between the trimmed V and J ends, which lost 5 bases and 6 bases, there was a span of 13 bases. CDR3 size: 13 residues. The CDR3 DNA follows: TGTGCCAGCAGCCGAGGGAGGATTGCTGAAGCTTTCTTT. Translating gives CASSRGRIAEAFF.

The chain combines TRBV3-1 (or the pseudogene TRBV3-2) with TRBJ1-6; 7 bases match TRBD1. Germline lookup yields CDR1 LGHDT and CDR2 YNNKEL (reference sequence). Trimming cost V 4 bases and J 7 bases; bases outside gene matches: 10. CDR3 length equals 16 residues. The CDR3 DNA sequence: TGTGCCAGCAGCCCCCGACTGGGACAGAGAAATTCACCCCTCCACTTT. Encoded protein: CASSPRLGQRNSPLHF.

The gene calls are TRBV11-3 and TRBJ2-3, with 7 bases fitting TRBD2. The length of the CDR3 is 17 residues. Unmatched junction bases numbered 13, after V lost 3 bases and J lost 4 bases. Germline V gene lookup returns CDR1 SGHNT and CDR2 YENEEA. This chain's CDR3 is CASSFPKPRAGADTQYF. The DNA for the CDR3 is TGTGCCAGCAGCTTTCCGAAGCCCAGGGCGGGGGCAGATACGCAGTATTTT.

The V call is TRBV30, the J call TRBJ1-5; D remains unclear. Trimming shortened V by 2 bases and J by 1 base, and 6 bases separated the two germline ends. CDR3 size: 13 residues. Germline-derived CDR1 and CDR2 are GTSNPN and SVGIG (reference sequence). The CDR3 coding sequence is TGTGCCTGGAGTAGAGGCAGCAATCAGCCCCAGCATTTT. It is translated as CAWSRGSNQPQHF.

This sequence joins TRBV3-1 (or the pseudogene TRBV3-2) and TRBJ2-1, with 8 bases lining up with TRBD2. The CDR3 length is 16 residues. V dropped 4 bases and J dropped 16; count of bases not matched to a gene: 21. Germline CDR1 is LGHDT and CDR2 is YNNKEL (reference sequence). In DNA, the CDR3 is TGTGCCAGCAGCCCTTCTAGTGGGGCGGGGGGACTGGTCGGCTTCTTC. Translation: CASSPSSGAGGLVGFF.

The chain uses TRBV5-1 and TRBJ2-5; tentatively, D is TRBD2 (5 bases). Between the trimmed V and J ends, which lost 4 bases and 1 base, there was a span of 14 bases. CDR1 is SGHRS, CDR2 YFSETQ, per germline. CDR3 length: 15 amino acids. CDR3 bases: TGCGCCAGCAGCACAAAGGGAGCGGCCCAAGAGACCCAGTACTTC. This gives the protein CASSTKGAAQETQYF.

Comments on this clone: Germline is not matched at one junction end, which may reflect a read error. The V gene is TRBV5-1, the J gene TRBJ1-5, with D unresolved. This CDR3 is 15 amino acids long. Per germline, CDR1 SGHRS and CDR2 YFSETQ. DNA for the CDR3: TGTGCCAGCAGCTTGGGTGAGTTGCCCGATCAGCCCCAGCATTTT. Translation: CASSLGELPDQPQHF.

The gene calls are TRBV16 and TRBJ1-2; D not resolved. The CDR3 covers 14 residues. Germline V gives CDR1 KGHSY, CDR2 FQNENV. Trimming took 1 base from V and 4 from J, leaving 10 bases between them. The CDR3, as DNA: TGTGCCAGCAGCCAATATCAGGCGGGCTATGGCTACACCTTC. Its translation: CASSQYQAGYGYTF.

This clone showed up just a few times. The CDR3 spells CASSLGQPYGYTF. The DNA for the CDR3 is TGTGCCAGCAGTTTAGGACAGCCATATGGCTACACCTTC. The rearrangement joins TRBV27 to TRBJ1-2; D perhaps matches TRBD1 (6 bases). CDR1 is MNHEY, CDR2 SMNVEV, per germline (reference sequence). The V gene lost 2 bases and the J gene lost 5 bases, with 9 bases spanning the gap. The CDR3 loop spans 13 amino acids.

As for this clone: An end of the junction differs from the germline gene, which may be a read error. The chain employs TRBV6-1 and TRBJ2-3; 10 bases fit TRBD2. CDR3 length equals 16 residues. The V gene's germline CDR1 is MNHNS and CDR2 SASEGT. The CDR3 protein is CASCEIAGGLADTQYF. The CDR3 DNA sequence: TGTGCCAGCTGTGAAATAGCGGGGGGTTTGGCAGATACGCAGTATTTT.

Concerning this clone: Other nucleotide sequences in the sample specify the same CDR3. The CDR3 region has the DNA TGTGCCAGCAGCTTAGGTCCGGGGGCCTACGAGCAGTACGTC. It encodes CASSLGPGAYEQYV. The V gene is TRBV7-9, the J gene TRBJ2-7; perhaps TRBD2 as D (6 bases). Trimming removed 1 base at V and 2 bases at J, with 9 bases between. CDR3 length: 14 amino acids. CDR1 is SEHNR, CDR2 FQNEAQ, per germline (reference sequence).

The CDR3 reads CASSSQIGLAGVANTGELFF. CDR3 DNA: TGTGCCAGCAGCTCCCAGATCGGGCTAGCGGGAGTTGCGAACACCGGGGAGCTGTTTTTT. The gene calls are TRBV7-8 and TRBJ2-2, with 10 positions matching TRBD2. In germline, CDR1 is SGHVS, CDR2 FQNEAQ. The CDR3 consists of 20 residues. Trimming cost V 4 bases and J 0 bases; bases outside gene matches: 14.

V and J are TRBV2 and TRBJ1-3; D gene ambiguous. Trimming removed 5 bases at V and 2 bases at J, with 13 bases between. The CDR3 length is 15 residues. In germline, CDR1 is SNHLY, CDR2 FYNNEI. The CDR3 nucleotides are TGTGCCAGCAGTCGGAACAGCTTCACTGGAAACACCATATATTTT. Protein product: CASSRNSFTGNTIYF.

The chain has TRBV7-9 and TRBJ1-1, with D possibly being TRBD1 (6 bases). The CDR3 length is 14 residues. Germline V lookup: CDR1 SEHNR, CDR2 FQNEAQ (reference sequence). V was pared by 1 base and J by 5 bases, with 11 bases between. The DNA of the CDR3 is TGTGCCAGCAGCTTAGAGGGGGAGTGGACTGAAGCTTTCTTT. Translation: CASSLEGEWTEAFF.

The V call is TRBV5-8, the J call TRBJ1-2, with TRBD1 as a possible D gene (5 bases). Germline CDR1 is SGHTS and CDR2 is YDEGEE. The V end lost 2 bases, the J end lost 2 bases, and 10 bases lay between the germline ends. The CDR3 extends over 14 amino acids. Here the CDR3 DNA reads TGTGCCAGCAGCTTATACAGGTCAAACTATGGCTACACCTTC. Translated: CASSLYRSNYGYTF.

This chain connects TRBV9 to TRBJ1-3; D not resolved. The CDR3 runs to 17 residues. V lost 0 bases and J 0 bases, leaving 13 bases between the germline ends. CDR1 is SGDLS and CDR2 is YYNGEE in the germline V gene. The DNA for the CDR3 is TGTGCCAGCAGCGTAGCTCTCACAGAACACTCTGGAAACACCATATATTTT. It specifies CASSVALTEHSGNTIYF.

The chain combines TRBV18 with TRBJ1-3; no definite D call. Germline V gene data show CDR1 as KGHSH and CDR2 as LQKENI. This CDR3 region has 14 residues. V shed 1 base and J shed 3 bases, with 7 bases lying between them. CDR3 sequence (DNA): TGTGCCAGCTCACCACTTAGAGATGGAAACACCATATATTTT. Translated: CASSPLRDGNTIYF.

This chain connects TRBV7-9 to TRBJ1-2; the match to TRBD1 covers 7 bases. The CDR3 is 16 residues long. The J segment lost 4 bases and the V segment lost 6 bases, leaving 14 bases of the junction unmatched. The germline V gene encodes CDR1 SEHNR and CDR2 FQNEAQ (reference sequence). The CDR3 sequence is CASSTTPGQRFYGYTF. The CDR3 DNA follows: TGTGCCAGCAGTACGACCCCGGGACAGAGATTCTATGGCTACACCTTC.

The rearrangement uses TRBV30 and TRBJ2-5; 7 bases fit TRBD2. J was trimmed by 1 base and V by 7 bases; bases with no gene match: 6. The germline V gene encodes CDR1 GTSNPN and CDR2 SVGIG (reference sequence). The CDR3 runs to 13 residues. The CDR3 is CASYAGVQETQYF. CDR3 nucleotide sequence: TGTGCCTCGTATGCGGGGGTCCAAGAGACCCAGTACTTC.

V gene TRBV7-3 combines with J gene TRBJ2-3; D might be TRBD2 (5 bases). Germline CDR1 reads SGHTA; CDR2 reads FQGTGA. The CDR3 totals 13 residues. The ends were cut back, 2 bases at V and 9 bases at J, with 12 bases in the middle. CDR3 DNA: TGTGCCAGCAGCTTAGGGTCGGGAAGAACGCAGTATTTT. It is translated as CASSLGSGRTQYF.

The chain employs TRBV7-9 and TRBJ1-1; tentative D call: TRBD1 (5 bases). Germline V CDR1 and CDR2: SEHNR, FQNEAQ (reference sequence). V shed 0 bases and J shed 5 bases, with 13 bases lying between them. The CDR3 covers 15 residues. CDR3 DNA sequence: TGTGCCAGCAGCTTAGCGGAACCCGGGGGAACTGAAGCTTTCTTT. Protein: CASSLAEPGGTEAFF.

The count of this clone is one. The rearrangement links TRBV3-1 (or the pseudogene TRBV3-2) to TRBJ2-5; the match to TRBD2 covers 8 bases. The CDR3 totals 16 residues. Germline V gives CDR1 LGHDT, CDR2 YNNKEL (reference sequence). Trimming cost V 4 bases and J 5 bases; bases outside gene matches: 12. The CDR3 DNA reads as TGTGCCAGCAGCCGCTATGGGACTAGGGGTGTTGAGACCCAGTACTTC. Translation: CASSRYGTRGVETQYF.

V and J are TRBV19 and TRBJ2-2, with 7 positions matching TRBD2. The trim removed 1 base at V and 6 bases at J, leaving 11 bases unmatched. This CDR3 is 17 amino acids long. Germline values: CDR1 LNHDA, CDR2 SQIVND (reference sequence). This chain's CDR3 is CASSIAGRGLLAGELFF. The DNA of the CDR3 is TGTGCCAGTAGTATAGCGGGGAGGGGCCTACTTGCCGGGGAGCTGTTTTTT.

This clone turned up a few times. The CDR3 region has the DNA TGTGCCAGCTCACCTGTTGCGGGGCGGGACACTGAAGCTTTCTTT. It yields the protein CASSPVAGRDTEAFF. The chain employs TRBV18 and TRBJ1-1; tentative D call: TRBD1 (5 bases). V lost 3 bases and J 3 bases, leaving 14 bases between the germline ends. CDR1 is KGHSH, CDR2 LQKENI, per germline. CDR3 length equals 15 residues. The variable domain in full, completed from reference TRBV18 and TRBJ1-1, reads NAGVMQNPRHLVRRRGQEARLRCSPMKGHSHVYWYRQLPEEGLKFMVYLQKENIIDESGMPKERFSAEFPKEGPSILRIQQVVRGDSAAYFCASSPVAGRDTEAFFGQGTRLTVV.